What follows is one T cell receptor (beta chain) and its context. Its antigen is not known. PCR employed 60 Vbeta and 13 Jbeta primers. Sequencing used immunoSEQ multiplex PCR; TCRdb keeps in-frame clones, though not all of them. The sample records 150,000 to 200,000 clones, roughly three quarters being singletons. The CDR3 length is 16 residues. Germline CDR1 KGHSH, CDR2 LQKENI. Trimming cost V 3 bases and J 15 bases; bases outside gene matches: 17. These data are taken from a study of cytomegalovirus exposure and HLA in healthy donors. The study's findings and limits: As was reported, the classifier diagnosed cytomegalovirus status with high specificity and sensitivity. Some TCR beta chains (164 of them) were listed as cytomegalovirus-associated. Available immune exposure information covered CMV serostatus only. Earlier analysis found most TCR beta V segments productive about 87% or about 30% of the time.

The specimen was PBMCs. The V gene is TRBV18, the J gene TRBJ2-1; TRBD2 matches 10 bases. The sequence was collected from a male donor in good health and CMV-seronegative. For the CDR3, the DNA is TGTGCCAGCTCACCCGTAGCGGGAGGCCTGATCGAAGGGCTGTTCTTC. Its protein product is CASSPVAGGLIEGLFF.